These T cell receptor beta chains were read from a single sample in a study of shared clonotypes between healthy human individuals. The assay was immunoSEQ multiplex PCR, and TCRdb's table has in-frame clones only and misses some. Seen here are under 1 million clones, over 90% observed once, and the top ten hold 20% to 30%. Sequenced sample: naive CD8+ T cells sorted from blood. All receptors come from a man under 40 in good health. CDR3s include the opening cysteine and the closing phenylalanine or tryptophan. D genes are given only for firm matches. Only some rows state a clone size, as once, few, many or a class for expanded clones.

cdr3_aa cdr3_nt d_call v_call clone_size j_call
CASSLDQAGEPEETQYF TGTGCCAGCAGCTTAGACCAAGCGGGAGAACCAGAAGAGACCCAGTACTTC TRBD2 TRBV7-8 - TRBJ2-5
CASSVASWFRGYDTGELFF TGTGCCAGCAGCGTAGCCAGTTGGTTCAGGGGTTACGACACCGGGGAGCTGTTTTTT - TRBV9 few TRBJ2-2
CSVEFPGQAYNEQFF TGCAGCGTTGAATTCCCGGGCCAGGCCTACAATGAGCAGTTCTTC - TRBV29-1 - TRBJ2-1
CASSPTETGELFF TGTGCCAGCAGCCCAACAGAGACCGGGGAGCTGTTTTTT - TRBV7-9 - TRBJ2-2
CASSFSRSGVGTDTQYF TGCGCCAGCAGCTTTAGTAGGTCGGGAGTGGGCACAGATACGCAGTATTTT - TRBV5-1 - TRBJ2-3
CASSQEGAGVGYNEQFF TGCGCCAGCAGCCAAGAGGGCGCGGGAGTGGGGTACAATGAGCAGTTCTTC TRBD2 TRBV4-3 - TRBJ2-1
CASSSGYSSYNEQFF TGTGCCAGTAGTAGCGGATATAGCTCCTACAATGAGCAGTTCTTC - TRBV19 - TRBJ2-1
CASSGWGQGPPYEQYF TGTGCCAGCAGCGGCTGGGGACAGGGGCCCCCCTACGAGCAGTACTTC TRBD1 TRBV11-2 - TRBJ2-7
CASSTGTGSYEQYF TGTGCCAGCAGCACCGGGACAGGGTCGTACGAGCAGTACTTC TRBD1 TRBV6-6 - TRBJ2-7
CASSPSLYEQYF TGTGCCAGCAGCCCCTCGTTGTACGAGCAGTACTTC - TRBV6-5 - TRBJ2-7
CASRRANTGELFF TGTGCCAGCCGGCGCGCGAACACCGGGGAGCTGTTTTTT - TRBV27 - TRBJ2-2
CASSLGLGDTGELFF TGTGCCAGCAGCTTGGGACTGGGGGACACCGGGGAGCTGTTTTTT - TRBV7-2 - TRBJ2-2
CASSESGERGNEQYF TGTGCCAGTAGTGAGTCGGGGGAGAGGGGTAACGAGCAGTACTTC - TRBV19 - TRBJ2-7
CATSRHPRGEAFF TGTGCCACCAGCAGACACCCTCGGGGAGAAGCTTTCTTT - TRBV15 - TRBJ1-1
CASSFIPAYNEQFF TGTGCCAGCAGCTTCATCCCAGCCTACAATGAGCAGTTCTTC - TRBV11-2 - TRBJ2-1
CASSARGSGANVLTF TGTGCCAGTAGTGCCAGGGGTTCTGGGGCCAACGTCCTGACTTTC - TRBV19 - TRBJ2-6
CASSLTPGQGANGYTF TGTGCCAGCAGCTTAACTCCGGGACAGGGGGCGAATGGCTACACCTTC TRBD1 TRBV7-6 - TRBJ1-2
CASSRGAWDEQYF TGTGCCAGCAGTCGCGGGGCCTGGGACGAGCAGTACTTC - TRBV27 - TRBJ2-7
CSVEVPGGARTEAFF TGCAGCGTTGAAGTCCCAGGCGGGGCTCGGACTGAAGCTTTCTTT - TRBV29-1 - TRBJ1-1
CATLDSNNEQFF TGCGCCACCCTGGACAGTAACAATGAGCAGTTCTTC - TRBV5-1 once TRBJ2-1
CASSEVSGETQYF TGTGCCAGCAGTGAAGTCAGCGGCGAGACCCAGTACTTC - TRBV25-1 - TRBJ2-5
CASSDYTSSEQYF TGCGCCAGCAGTGATTATACCTCCTCCGAGCAGTACTTC - TRBV10-1 - TRBJ2-7
CASSRATRDSLYRHEQYF TGTGCCAGCAGCCGAGCAACGAGGGACAGTCTTTATCGCCACGAGCAGTACTTC TRBD1 TRBV7-8 once TRBJ2-7
CSVEDWGGQSTSTDTQYF TGCAGCGTTGAAGATTGGGGGGGACAGTCGACGAGCACAGATACGCAGTATTTT - TRBV29-1 - TRBJ2-3
CASRRGGRTFDEQFF TGTGCCAGCAGGAGGGGCGGGAGGACTTTCGATGAGCAGTTCTTC TRBD2 TRBV7-2 - TRBJ2-1
CASSRGTGELFF TGTGCCAGCAGCCGGGGGACCGGGGAGCTGTTTTTT - TRBV9 - TRBJ2-2
CSALRGAQYF TGCAGTGCTCTCCGGGGTGCGCAGTACTTC - TRBV20-1 - TRBJ2-7
CSVDAGQGTSEQFF TGCAGCGTTGACGCCGGACAGGGAACGAGTGAGCAGTTCTTC TRBD1 TRBV29-1 - TRBJ2-1
CASSFLAGSTETQYF TGTGCCAGCAGTTTTCTAGCGGGAAGCACAGAGACCCAGTACTTC TRBD2 TRBV28 - TRBJ2-5
CTSSQGGGLNTGELFF TGCACCAGCAGCCAAGGGGGCGGACTGAACACCGGGGAGCTGTTTTTT - TRBV1 - TRBJ2-2
CASSLKGRTYEQYF TGTGCCAGCAGTTTGAAAGGCAGGACCTACGAGCAGTACTTC - TRBV27 - TRBJ2-7
CASSLGGTNTGELFF TGTGCCAGCAGCTTAGGAGGGACGAACACCGGGGAGCTGTTTTTT - TRBV7-9 once TRBJ2-2
CSVGGKGDTDTQYF TGCAGCGTTGGGGGCAAGGGGGACACAGATACGCAGTATTTT - TRBV29-1 - TRBJ2-3
CASSEGPRRVETGELFF TGTGCCAGCAGTGAAGGGCCCCGCAGGGTCGAAACCGGGGAGCTGTTTTTT - TRBV25-1 - TRBJ2-2
CASSVATGEAFF TGTGCCAGCAGCGTAGCTACAGGTGAAGCTTTCTTT - TRBV9 - TRBJ1-1
CSVADWGLGDGSYNEQFF TGCAGCGTCGCGGATTGGGGTTTGGGGGACGGCTCCTACAATGAGCAGTTCTTC - TRBV29-1 - TRBJ2-1
CASSSAQGATEAFF TGTGCCAGCAGCTCCGCCCAGGGGGCCACTGAAGCTTTCTTT TRBD1 TRBV11-2 - TRBJ1-1
CASSSLGDTQYF TGTGCCAGCAGTTCCCTCGGGGATACGCAGTATTTT - TRBV27 - TRBJ2-3
CASSIVVANTGELFF TGTGCCAGTAGTATAGTAGTAGCGAACACCGGGGAGCTGTTTTTT - TRBV19 - TRBJ2-2
CASSYTSPPYEQYF TGTGCCAGCAGCTATACATCCCCCCCCTACGAGCAGTACTTC - TRBV5-5 - TRBJ2-7
CASSVGNRGLSEQYF TGTGCCAGCAGCGTAGGCAACAGGGGGCTCTCCGAGCAGTACTTC TRBD1 TRBV9 - TRBJ2-7
CASSVTFSKGEQYF TGCGCCAGCAGCGTGACATTTTCCAAAGGCGAGCAGTACTTC - TRBV5-1 once TRBJ2-7
CARGGVATNEKLFF TGTGCCAGGGGAGGGGTGGCAACTAATGAAAAACTGTTTTTT - TRBV6-1 - TRBJ1-4
CASSSEGRMNTGELFF TGTGCCAGCAGCAGTGAAGGACGGATGAACACCGGGGAGCTGTTTTTT - TRBV5-6 few TRBJ2-2
CASSSDPGQETQYF TGTGCCAGCAGCTCCGACCCGGGACAAGAGACCCAGTACTTC - TRBV7-7 - TRBJ2-5
CASSKTENYEQYF TGTGCCAGCAGTAAAACAGAGAACTACGAGCAGTACTTC - TRBV2 once TRBJ2-7
CASSSGFNQPQHF TGTGCCAGCAGTTCGGGGTTCAATCAGCCCCAGCATTTT - TRBV28 few TRBJ1-5
CASSLYSGQSDGYTF TGTGCCAGCAGCTTATACTCGGGACAATCAGATGGCTACACCTTC - TRBV7-9 once TRBJ1-2